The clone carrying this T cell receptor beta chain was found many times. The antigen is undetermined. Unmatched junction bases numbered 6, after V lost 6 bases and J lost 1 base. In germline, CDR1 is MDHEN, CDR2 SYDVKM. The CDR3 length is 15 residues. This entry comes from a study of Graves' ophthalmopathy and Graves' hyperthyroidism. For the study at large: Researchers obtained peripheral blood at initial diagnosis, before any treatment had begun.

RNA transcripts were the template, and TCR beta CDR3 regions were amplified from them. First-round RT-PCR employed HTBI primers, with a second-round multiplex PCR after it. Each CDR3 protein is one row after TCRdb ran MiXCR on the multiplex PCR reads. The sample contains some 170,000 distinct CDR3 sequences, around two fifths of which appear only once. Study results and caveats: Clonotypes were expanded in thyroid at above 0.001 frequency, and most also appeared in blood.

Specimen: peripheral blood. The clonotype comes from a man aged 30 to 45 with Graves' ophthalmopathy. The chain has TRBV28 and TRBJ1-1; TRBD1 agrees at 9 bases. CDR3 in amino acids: CASSLGQGPNTEAFF. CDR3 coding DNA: TGTGCCAGCAGCTTGGGACAGGGACCGAACACTGAAGCTTTCTTT.